The following is a T cell receptor beta chain sequence with its context. Its target is not known. Germline V gene sequence: CDR1 SGHVS, CDR2 FQNEAQ. This CDR3 spans 14 amino acids. Deletions cut 5 bases from V and 5 bases from J, with 12 bases between. This specimen belongs to a study of T cell responses to AZD1222 COVID-19 vaccine. Study outcomes and limitations: Spike-specific TCR breadth rose after two AZD1222 doses, and depth rose as well. Only a handful of AZD1222 recipients, roughly 6 in all, had baseline seropositivity.

Sequencing was performed with immunoSEQ multiplex PCR; in TCRdb, only in-frame clones are kept and a portion is missing. The data show about 83,000 clones, more than 85% seen once. The V call is TRBV7-8, the J call TRBJ1-4; tentatively, D is TRBD1 (5 bases). This TCR derives from an adult who received the AZD1222 COVID-19 vaccine. The sequencing used peripheral blood, collected 28 days after the second AZD1222 dose. The chain's CDR3 is CASSAQGGNEKLFF. The CDR3, as DNA: TGTGCCAGCAGCGCGCAGGGCGGAAATGAAAAACTGTTTTTT.